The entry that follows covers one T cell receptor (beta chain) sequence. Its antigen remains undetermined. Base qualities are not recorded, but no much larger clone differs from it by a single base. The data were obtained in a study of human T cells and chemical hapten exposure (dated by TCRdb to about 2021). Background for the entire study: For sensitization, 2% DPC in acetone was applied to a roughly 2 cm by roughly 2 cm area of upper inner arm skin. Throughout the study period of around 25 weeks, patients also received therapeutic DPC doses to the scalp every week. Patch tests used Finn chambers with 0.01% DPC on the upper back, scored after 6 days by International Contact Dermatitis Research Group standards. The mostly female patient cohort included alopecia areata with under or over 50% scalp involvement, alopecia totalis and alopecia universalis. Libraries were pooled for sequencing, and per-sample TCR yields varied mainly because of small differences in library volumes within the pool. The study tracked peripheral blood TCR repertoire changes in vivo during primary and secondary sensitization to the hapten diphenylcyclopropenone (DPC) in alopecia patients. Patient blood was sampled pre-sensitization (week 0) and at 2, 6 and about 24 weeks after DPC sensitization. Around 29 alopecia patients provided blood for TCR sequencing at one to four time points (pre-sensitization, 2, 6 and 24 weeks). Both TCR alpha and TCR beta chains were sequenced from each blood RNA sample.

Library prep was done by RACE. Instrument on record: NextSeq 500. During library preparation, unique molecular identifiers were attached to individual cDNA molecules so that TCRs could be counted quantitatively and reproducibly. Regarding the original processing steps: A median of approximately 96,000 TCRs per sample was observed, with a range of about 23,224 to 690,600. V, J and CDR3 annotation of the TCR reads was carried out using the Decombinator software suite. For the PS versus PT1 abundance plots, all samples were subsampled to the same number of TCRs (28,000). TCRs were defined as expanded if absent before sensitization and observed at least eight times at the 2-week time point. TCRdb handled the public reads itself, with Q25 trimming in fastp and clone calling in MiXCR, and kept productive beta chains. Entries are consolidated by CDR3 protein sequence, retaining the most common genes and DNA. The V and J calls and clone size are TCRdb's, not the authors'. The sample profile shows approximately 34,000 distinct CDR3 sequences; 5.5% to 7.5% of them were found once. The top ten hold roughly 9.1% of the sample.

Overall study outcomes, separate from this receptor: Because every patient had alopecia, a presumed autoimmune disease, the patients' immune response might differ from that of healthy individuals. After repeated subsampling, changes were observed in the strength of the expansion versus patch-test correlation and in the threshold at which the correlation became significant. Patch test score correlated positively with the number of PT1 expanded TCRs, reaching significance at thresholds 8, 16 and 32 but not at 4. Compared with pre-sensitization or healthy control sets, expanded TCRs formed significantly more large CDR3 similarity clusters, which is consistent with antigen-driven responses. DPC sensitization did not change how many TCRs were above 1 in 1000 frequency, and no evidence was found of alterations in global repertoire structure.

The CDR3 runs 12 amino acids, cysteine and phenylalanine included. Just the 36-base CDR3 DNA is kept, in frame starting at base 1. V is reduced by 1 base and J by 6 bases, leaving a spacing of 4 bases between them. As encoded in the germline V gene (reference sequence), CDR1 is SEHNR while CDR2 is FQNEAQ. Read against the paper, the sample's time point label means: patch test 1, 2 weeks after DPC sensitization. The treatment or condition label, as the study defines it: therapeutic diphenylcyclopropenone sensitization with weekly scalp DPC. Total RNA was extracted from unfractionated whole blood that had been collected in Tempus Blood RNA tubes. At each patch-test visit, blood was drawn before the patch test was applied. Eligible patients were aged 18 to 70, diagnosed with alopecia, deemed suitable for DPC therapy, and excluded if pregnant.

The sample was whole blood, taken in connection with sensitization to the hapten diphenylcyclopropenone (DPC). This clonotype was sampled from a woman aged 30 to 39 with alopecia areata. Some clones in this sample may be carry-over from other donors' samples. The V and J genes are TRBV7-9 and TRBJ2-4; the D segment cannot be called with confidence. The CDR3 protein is CASSLEGNIQYF. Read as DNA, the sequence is TGTGCCAGCAGCTTAGAAGGAAACATTCAGTACTTC.